This T cell receptor beta chain was sequenced for a study of regulatory T cells in long-lasting Graves disease. The authors built TCR beta libraries using iRepertoire HTBI primers and Arm-PCR of CDR3 regions. TCRdb independently ran MiXCR on the multiplex PCR reads; one entry per CDR3 protein. The profile shows 500,000 or so distinct CDR3 sequences, around 15% of them singletons. Specified time point: newly diagnosed GD, antithyroid drugs for less than 3 months. PBMCs provided the RNA from which the TCR library was made. One endocrinology department in Xi'an, China, was where patients came from. Trimming shortened V by 1 base and J by 2 bases, and 14 bases separated the two germline ends. CDR3 length: 16 residues. CDR1 is LGHNT and CDR2 is FRNRAP in the germline V gene. These data are also associated with another study on T cells in Graves' hyperthyroidism and ophthalmopathy.

The TCR sequence derives from a woman between 45 and 60 years old with Graves disease. The starting material was peripheral blood mononuclear cells (PBMCs), obtained at new diagnosis, from a patient treated with antithyroid drugs. The chain combines TRBV12-5 with TRBJ2-5; D perhaps matches TRBD1 (5 bases). The chain's CDR3 is CASGLGLDSPQETQYF. The CDR3 nucleotides read TGTGCTAGTGGTTTGGGCCTCGACAGCCCTCAAGAGACCCAGTACTTC.